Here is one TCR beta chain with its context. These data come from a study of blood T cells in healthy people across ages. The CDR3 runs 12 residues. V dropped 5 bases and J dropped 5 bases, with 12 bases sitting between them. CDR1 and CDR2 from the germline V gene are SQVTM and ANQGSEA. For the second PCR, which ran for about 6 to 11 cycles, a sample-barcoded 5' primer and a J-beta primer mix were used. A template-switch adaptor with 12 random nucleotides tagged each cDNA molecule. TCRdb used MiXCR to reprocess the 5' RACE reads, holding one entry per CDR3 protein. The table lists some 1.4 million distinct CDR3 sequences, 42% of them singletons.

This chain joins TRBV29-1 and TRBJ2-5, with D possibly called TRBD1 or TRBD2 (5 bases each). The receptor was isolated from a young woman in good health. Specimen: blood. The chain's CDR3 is CSVPTAAETQYF. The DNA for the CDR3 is TGCAGCGTTCCGACAGCGGCGGAGACCCAGTACTTC.